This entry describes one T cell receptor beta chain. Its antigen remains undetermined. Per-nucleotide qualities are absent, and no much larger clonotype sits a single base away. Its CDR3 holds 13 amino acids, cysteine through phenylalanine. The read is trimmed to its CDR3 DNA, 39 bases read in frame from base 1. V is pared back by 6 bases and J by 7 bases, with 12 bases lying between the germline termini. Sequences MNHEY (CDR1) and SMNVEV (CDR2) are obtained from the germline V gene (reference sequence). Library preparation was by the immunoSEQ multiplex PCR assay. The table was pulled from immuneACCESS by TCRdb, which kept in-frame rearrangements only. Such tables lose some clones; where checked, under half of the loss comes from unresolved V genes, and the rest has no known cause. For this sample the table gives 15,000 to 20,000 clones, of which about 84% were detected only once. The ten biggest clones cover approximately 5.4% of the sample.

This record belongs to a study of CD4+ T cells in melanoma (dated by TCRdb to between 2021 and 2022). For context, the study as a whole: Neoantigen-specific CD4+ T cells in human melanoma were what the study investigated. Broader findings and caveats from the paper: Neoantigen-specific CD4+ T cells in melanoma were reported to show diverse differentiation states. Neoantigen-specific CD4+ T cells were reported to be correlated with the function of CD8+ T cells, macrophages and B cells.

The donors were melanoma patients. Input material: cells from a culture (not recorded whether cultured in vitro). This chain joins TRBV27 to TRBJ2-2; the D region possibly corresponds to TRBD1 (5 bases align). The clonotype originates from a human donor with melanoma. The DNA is TGTGCCAGCAGCCCCCAGGGTAGCGGGGAGCTGTTTTTT. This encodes CASSPQGSGELFF.